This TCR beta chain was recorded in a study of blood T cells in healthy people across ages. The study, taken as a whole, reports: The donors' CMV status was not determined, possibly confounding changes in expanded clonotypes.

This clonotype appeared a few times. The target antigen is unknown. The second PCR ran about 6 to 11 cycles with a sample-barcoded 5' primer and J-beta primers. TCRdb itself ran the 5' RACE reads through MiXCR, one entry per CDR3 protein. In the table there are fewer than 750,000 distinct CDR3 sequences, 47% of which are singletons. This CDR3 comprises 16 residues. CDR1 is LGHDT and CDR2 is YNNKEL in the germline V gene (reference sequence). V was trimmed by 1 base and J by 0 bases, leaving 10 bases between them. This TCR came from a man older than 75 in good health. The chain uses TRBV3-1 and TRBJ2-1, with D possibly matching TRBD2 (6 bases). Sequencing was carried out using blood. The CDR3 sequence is CASSQVYGSSYNEQFF. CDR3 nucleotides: TGTGCCAGCAGCCAAGTGTACGGGAGCTCCTACAATGAGCAGTTCTTC.